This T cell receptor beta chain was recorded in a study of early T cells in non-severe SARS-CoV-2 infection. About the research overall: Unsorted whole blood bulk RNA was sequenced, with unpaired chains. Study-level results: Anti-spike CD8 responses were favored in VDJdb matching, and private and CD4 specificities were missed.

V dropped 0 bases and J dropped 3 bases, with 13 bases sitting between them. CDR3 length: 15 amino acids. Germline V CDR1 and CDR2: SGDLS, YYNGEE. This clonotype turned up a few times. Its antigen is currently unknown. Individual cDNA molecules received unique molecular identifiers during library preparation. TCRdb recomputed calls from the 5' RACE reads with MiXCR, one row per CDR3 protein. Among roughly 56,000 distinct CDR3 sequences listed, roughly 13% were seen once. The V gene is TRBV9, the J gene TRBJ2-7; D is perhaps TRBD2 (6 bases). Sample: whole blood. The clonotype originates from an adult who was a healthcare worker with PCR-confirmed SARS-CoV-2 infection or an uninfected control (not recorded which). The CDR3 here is CASSVGAGWGYEQYF. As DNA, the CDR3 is TGTGCCAGCAGCGTAGGTGCGGGATGGGGCTACGAGCAGTACTTC.